The 15 T cell receptor beta chains listed next were all sequenced from one sample in a study of T cells in Graves' hyperthyroidism and ophthalmopathy. TCR beta CDR3 sequences were amplified from RNA transcripts. The HTBI primer set was used in a first-round RT-PCR of the TCR CDR3. From the multiplex PCR reads, TCRdb called clonotypes with MiXCR, one entry per CDR3 protein. The profile shows about 480,000 distinct CDR3 sequences, roughly 24% of them singletons. Sequences were obtained from blood. The receptor source for this set is a woman aged 25 to 39 with Graves' ophthalmopathy.

The chain combines TRBV6-1 with TRBJ2-6, with D tentatively TRBD1 (5 bases). Trimming left V 6 bases short and J 4 bases short, with 13 bases between. Germline V gene data show CDR1 as MNHNS and CDR2 as SASEGT. The CDR3 contains 15 residues. The CDR3 loop reads CASSSRGGGANVLTF. The CDR3 DNA follows: TGTGCCAGCAGCTCAAGGGGCGGAGGGGCCAACGTCCTGACTTTC.

This clonotype came up a few times. A much larger clone lies a single base off, so this may be a read error. V usage is TRBV14 and J usage is TRBJ2-5, with TRBD2 matching over 7 bases. The CDR3 is 14 amino acids. Germline V lookup: CDR1 SGHDN, CDR2 FVKESK. The CDR3 sequence is CASRTSGAKESQYF. In DNA, the CDR3 is TGTGCCAGCAGGACAAGCGGGGCCAAAGAGTCCCAGTACTTC.

In regard to this clonotype: One end of the junction is discordant with germline, which a read error may explain. V is TRBV3-1 and J is TRBJ2-2, with D perhaps matching TRBD2 (5 bases). Germline V CDR1 and CDR2: LGHDT, YNNKEL (reference sequence). There are 14 residues in the CDR3. The CDR3 coding sequence is TGTGCCAGCAGCCAAGCCACAATGGCCGGGGAACTGTTTTTT. Translated, it gives CASSQATMAGELFF.

V is TRBV20-1 and J is TRBJ2-5; D remains unclear. The V gene's germline CDR1 is DFQATT and CDR2 SNEGSKA (reference sequence). The CDR3 length is 10 residues. The ends were cut back, 6 bases at V and 5 bases at J, with 7 bases in the middle. The CDR3 coding sequence is TGCAGTGCGGTCCCGGAGACCCAGTACTTC. Translating it yields CSAVPETQYF.

The chain joins TRBV2 to TRBJ1-2; 10 bases line up with TRBD1. Germline V CDR1 and CDR2: SNHLY, FYNNEI. This CDR3 has 16 amino acids. V lost 6 bases to trimming and J lost 2 bases; unmatched junction nucleotides: 9. In nucleotides, the CDR3 is TGTGCCAGCAGGGACCCCGGGACAGGGGACAACTATGGCTACACCTTC. Amino acid sequence: CASRDPGTGDNYGYTF.

This clonotype was detected a few times. This rearrangement joins TRBV6-2 or TRBV6-3 to TRBJ2-5, with D possibly matching TRBD2 (7 bases). V lost 7 bases and J lost 4, with 10 bases in between. Germline V CDR1 and CDR2: MNHEY, SVGEGT. The CDR3 loop spans 12 amino acids. The CDR3 coding sequence is TGTGCCAGCACGGGGGGCGCAGAGACCCAGTACTTC. Amino acid sequence: CASTGGAETQYF.

This chain uses TRBV7-3 with TRBJ2-7, with 11 bases fitting TRBD2. Germline loops: CDR1 SGHTA, CDR2 FQGTGA. Trimming at V came to 2 bases and at J to 3 bases, leaving 9 bases not matched to a gene. The CDR3 consists of 17 residues. CDR3 loop: CASSLWASGRRLYEQYF. CDR3 DNA sequence: TGTGCCAGCAGCTTATGGGCTAGCGGGAGGAGGCTCTACGAGCAGTACTTC.

This clonotype was picked up many times. The V gene is TRBV4-1, the J gene TRBJ1-5; no clear D. The CDR3 length is 20 residues. CDR1 MGHRA and CDR2 YSYEKL come from the germline V gene. Trimming left V 0 bases short and J 0 bases short, with 21 bases between. CDR3 coding DNA: TGCGCCAGCAGCCAAGAGATTGGCGTCCTAGGGCCTTATAGCAATCAGCCCCAGCATTTT. This encodes CASSQEIGVLGPYSNQPQHF.

This clonotype appeared many times. The gene calls are TRBV11-2 and TRBJ1-3, with TRBD1 matching 7 bases. After removal of 5 bases from V and 2 bases from J, the junction contained 9 bases not matched to a gene. CDR3 length: 16 amino acids. Germline assignment: CDR1 SGHAT and CDR2 FQNNGV. The CDR3 reads CASSPTGEWTGNTIYF. The CDR3 bases are TGTGCCAGCAGCCCTACAGGGGAATGGACTGGAAACACCATATATTTT. Together with reference TRBV11-2 and TRBJ1-3, the CDR3 gives the full variable domain: EAGVAQSPRYKIIEKRQSVAFWCNPISGHATLYWYQQILGQGPKLLIQFQNNGVVDDSQLPKDRFSAERLKGVDSTLKIQPAKLEDSAVYLCASSPTGEWTGNTIYFGEGSWLTVV.

This clonotype was picked up many times. The chain carries TRBV6-5 and TRBJ1-1, with a weak D call TRBD1 (6 bases). Trimming shortened V by 4 bases and J by 0 bases, and 12 bases separated the two germline ends. Germline assignment: CDR1 MNHEY and CDR2 SVGAGI. The CDR3 runs 15 residues. The CDR3 coding sequence is TGTGCCAGCAGTTCAGGACAGACAATGAACACTGAAGCTTTCTTT. It translates to CASSSGQTMNTEAFF.

This clonotype was recorded many times. V gene TRBV4-1 combines with J gene TRBJ1-3; D not certain. Germline CDR1 and CDR2: MGHRA and YSYEKL. The CDR3 loop spans 16 amino acids. Trimming removed 0 bases from V and 3 bases from J, with 12 bases in between. This CDR3 reads CASSQDGVLGGNTIYF. The CDR3 DNA sequence: TGCGCCAGCAGCCAAGATGGGGTCCTGGGTGGAAACACCATATATTTT.

The chain is built from TRBV24-1 and TRBJ2-3; D is perhaps TRBD1 (5 bases). Germline lookup yields CDR1 KGHDR and CDR2 SFDVKD. The CDR3 is 14 residues long. The V gene lost 4 bases and the J gene lost 2 bases, with 9 bases spanning the gap. CDR3 in DNA: TGTGCCACCAGTGACTCAGGGATCACAGATACGCAGTATTTT. Its protein product is CATSDSGITDTQYF.

At least ten counts were recorded for this clonotype. J is TRBJ2-5 and V is TRBV15; perhaps D is TRBD1 or TRBD2 (5 bases each). V was pared by 3 bases and J by 1 base, with 9 bases between. The germline gives CDR1 LNHNV, CDR2 YYDKDF (reference sequence). CDR3 length: 14 amino acids. This CDR3 is CATSRGPTQETQYF. CDR3 nucleotide sequence: TGTGCCACCAGCAGGGGACCAACCCAAGAGACCCAGTACTTC.

At least ten counts were recorded for this clonotype. The rearrangement links TRBV29-1 to TRBJ1-1; no clear D gene. Germline V gives CDR1 SQVTM, CDR2 ANQGSEA. Trimming stripped 5 bases from V and 0 bases from J, with 7 bases between. The CDR3 consists of 12 residues. The CDR3 is CSVTRLNTEAFF. As DNA, the CDR3 is TGCAGCGTTACCAGGTTGAACACTGAAGCTTTCTTT.

This clonotype was detected ten times or more. The chain has TRBV15 and TRBJ1-1; 7 bases are a match to TRBD1. V was pared by 2 bases and J by 0 bases, with 6 bases of the junction left unmatched. CDR1 LNHNV and CDR2 YYDKDF come from the germline V gene (reference sequence). The length of the CDR3 is 16 residues. CDR3: CATSRNTGDMNTEAFF. CDR3 DNA: TGTGCCACCAGCAGAAACACAGGGGATATGAACACTGAAGCTTTCTTT.